This T cell receptor (beta chain) emerged from a study of blood T cell repertoires in COVID-19. About the research overall: COVID-19 samples collected from the United States, Italy and Spain covered acute and convalescent phases. PBMCs, B-cell-depleted T cells, or T cells were the source of the cDNA or gDNA that made up the material.

V lost 6 bases, J lost 7 bases, and 10 bases stayed unmatched. The V gene's germline CDR1 is SGHRS and CDR2 YFSETQ. This CDR3 is built from 14 residues. Per the authors' pipeline: Nucleated cell number was recorded as an estimate derived from reference gene primer amplification. Sequencing was performed with immunoSEQ multiplex PCR; in TCRdb, only in-frame clones are kept and a portion is missing. That table is the source of V, J and clone size, and D and trimming were worked out from the DNA. Found here are some 90,000 clones, roughly nine tenths of them singletons; the top ten hold roughly 4.9%. This clone appeared many times.

The chain has TRBV5-1 and TRBJ1-2; 9 nucleotides line up with TRBD1. The material sequenced was peripheral blood. The sequence was collected from an elderly woman with active COVID-19. The CDR3 bases are TGCGCCAGCAACCTTGGGGACAGGGCTTTTGGCTACACCTTC. Translating it yields CASNLGDRAFGYTF. Together with reference TRBV5-1 and TRBJ1-2, the CDR3 gives the full variable domain: KAGVTQTPRYLIKTRGQQVTLSCSPISGHRSVSWYQQTPGQGLQFLFEYFSETQRNKGNFPGRFSGRQFSNSRSEMNVSTLELGDSALYLCASNLGDRAFGYTFGSGTRLTVV.